The 30 T cell receptor beta chains listed next were all sequenced from one sample in a study of blood T cell repertoires in COVID-19. The data were produced by immunoSEQ multiplex PCR, yet TCRdb's version contains in-frame clones alone and is incomplete. The sample records approximately 360,000 clones, around 87% being singletons. Sample: PBMCs or T cells enriched from blood (not recorded which). The receptors were gathered from a man aged 40-50 years in a cohort exposed to, infected with or recovered from COVID-19 (not recorded which).

V is TRBV5-4 and J is TRBJ1-1; D remains ambiguous. The CDR3 is made up of 15 amino acids. V was trimmed by 0 bases and J by 1 base, leaving 10 bases between them. Germline V gene data show CDR1 as SGHNT and CDR2 as YYREEE (reference sequence). The CDR3 reads CASSLDALKNTEAFF. The CDR3 DNA reads as TGTGCCAGCAGCTTGGATGCACTCAAGAACACTGAAGCTTTCTTT.

J is TRBJ2-1 and V is TRBV20-1; D unclear. The CDR3 contains 11 residues. The V gene lost 7 bases and the J gene lost 9 bases, with 13 bases spanning the gap. CDR1 DFQATT and CDR2 SNEGSKA come from the germline V gene (reference sequence). The CDR3 DNA sequence: TGCAGTGGTAAGGTCGACTTTGAGCAGTTCTTC. Translation gives CSGKVDFEQFF.

The chain has TRBV7-9 and TRBJ2-1; 7 bases match TRBD1. The CDR3 runs to 14 residues. Trimming cost V 8 bases and J 9 bases; bases outside gene matches: 13. Germline-derived CDR1 and CDR2 are SEHNR and FQNEAQ (reference sequence). CDR3 protein: CASGSTGPLGEQFF. In nucleotides, the CDR3 is TGTGCCAGCGGCTCGACAGGGCCGTTGGGTGAGCAGTTCTTC.

The chain is built from TRBV2 and TRBJ1-3, with D perhaps matching TRBD1 (5 bases). Trimming stripped 7 bases from V and 0 bases from J, with 7 bases between. CDR3 length: 13 residues. Germline assignment: CDR1 SNHLY and CDR2 FYNNEI. The CDR3 here is CASTRDSGNTIYF. The CDR3 coding sequence is TGTGCCAGCACCAGGGACTCTGGAAACACCATATATTTT.

This sequence joins TRBV10-3 and TRBJ1-1; TRBD1 is a possible D gene (6 bases). Trimming removed 1 base from V and 5 bases from J, with 14 bases in between. Germline V CDR1 and CDR2: ENHRY, SYGVKD. The CDR3 is 15 amino acids. For the CDR3, the DNA is TGTGCCATCAGTGAGTGGGACATGGGTTATACTGAAGCTTTCTTT. This gives the protein CAISEWDMGYTEAFF.

This clone was detected many times. The chain links TRBV10-3 to TRBJ1-3; D unclear. V lost 4 bases, J lost 0 bases, and 10 bases lay in between. The CDR3 extends over 15 amino acids. Per germline, CDR1 ENHRY and CDR2 SYGVKD. CDR3 region: CAISGSTNSGNTIYF. CDR3 nucleotides: TGTGCCATCAGTGGGAGTACCAACTCTGGAAACACCATATATTTT.

V is TRBV2 and J is TRBJ2-3, with 8 bases fitting TRBD2. CDR1 is SNHLY, CDR2 FYNNEI, per germline. The trim removed 3 bases at V and 4 bases at J, leaving 9 bases unmatched. This CDR3 is 16 amino acids long. CDR3: CASSDVSGSASDTQYF. DNA for the CDR3: TGTGCCAGCAGTGATGTGAGCGGGAGTGCATCAGATACGCAGTATTTT.

This sequence joins TRBV25-1 and TRBJ1-2; D remains ambiguous. Per germline, CDR1 MGHDK and CDR2 SYGVNS. The CDR3 covers 11 residues. Trimming removed 5 bases at V and 8 bases at J, with 9 bases between. The CDR3 DNA sequence: TGTGCCAGCAGTCATCGAGAAGGCTACACCTTC. It codes for CASSHREGYTF.

CDR3 DNA sequence: TGTGCCAGCAGCTTGGCGGTTAGCACAGATACGCAGTATTTT. Amino acid sequence: CASSLAVSTDTQYF. The chain recombines TRBV5-5 with TRBJ2-3; D is undetermined. Trimming stripped 0 bases from V and 0 bases from J, with 5 bases between. Germline V lookup: CDR1 SGHKS, CDR2 YYEKEE (reference sequence). The CDR3 covers 14 residues.

The rearrangement links TRBV15 to TRBJ2-7; unclear D gene. CDR1 is LNHNV and CDR2 is YYDKDF in the germline V gene (reference sequence). Trimming cost V 3 bases and J 2 bases, with 5 bases left between them. This CDR3 is 12 amino acids long. CDR3 DNA: TGTGCCACCAGCAGCGTTCCCTACGAGCAGTACTTC. It specifies CATSSVPYEQYF.

This clone has only one observation. The V gene is TRBV27, the J gene TRBJ1-4; tentative D call: TRBD1 (5 bases). Germline loops: CDR1 MNHEY, CDR2 SMNVEV (reference sequence). The ends were cut back, 7 bases at V and 1 base at J, with 10 bases in the middle. This CDR3 has 14 amino acids. The CDR3 sequence is CASKTDRTNEKLFF. The CDR3 DNA reads as TGTGCCAGCAAGACCGACAGAACTAATGAAAAACTGTTTTTT.

The V call is TRBV6-4, the J call TRBJ1-2; TRBD1 matches at 10 bases. CDR3 size: 14 residues. V gave up 6 bases and J gave up 3 bases; unmatched junction bases: 4. The germline V gene has CDR1 MRHNA and CDR2 SNTAGT. The CDR3 region is CASSMDRGDYGYTF. Here the CDR3 DNA reads TGTGCCAGCAGCATGGACAGGGGGGACTATGGCTACACCTTC.

This clone appeared a few times. The chain is built from TRBV7-9 and TRBJ2-1, with a possible D match to TRBD2 (6 bases). V lost 0 bases and J lost 12, with 9 bases in between. The CDR3 contains 12 residues. Germline V gene lookup returns CDR1 SEHNR and CDR2 FQNEAQ (reference sequence). Written as DNA, the CDR3 is TGTGCCAGCAGCTTAGCGGAGGGTCGGCAGTTCTTC. It codes for CASSLAEGRQFF.

The rearrangement uses TRBV27 and TRBJ2-5; TRBD1 might be the D (6 bases). Trimming pared 2 bases from V and 0 bases from J, leaving 10 bases between. Germline values: CDR1 MNHEY, CDR2 SMNVEV (reference sequence). There are 15 residues in the CDR3. In DNA, the CDR3 is TGTGCCAGCAGTTTAACAGGGTCGTACCAAGAGACCCAGTACTTC. Translating it yields CASSLTGSYQETQYF.

The chain is built from TRBV14 and TRBJ2-7, with D hard to call. Germline lookup yields CDR1 SGHDN and CDR2 FVKESK. The germline V and J ends were trimmed by 3 bases and 2 bases, with 8 bases remaining between them. The CDR3 runs 13 residues. The CDR3 DNA reads TGTGCCAGCAGCCACAGTCCGCCCTACGAGCAGTACTTC. Its translation: CASSHSPPYEQYF.

This rearrangement joins TRBV19 to TRBJ1-5, with TRBD1 matching 8 bases. The J segment lost 3 bases and the V segment lost 5 bases, leaving 3 bases of the junction unmatched. Germline-derived CDR1 and CDR2 are LNHDA and SQIVND (reference sequence). CDR3 size: 14 residues. This CDR3 is CASSPTGDNQPQHF. The CDR3 nucleotides read TGTGCCAGTAGTCCGACAGGGGACAATCAGCCCCAGCATTTT.

CDR3 bases: TGTGCCAGCAGTTTCCCCGCTCGAGCCTACGAGCAGTACTTC. Translating gives CASSFPARAYEQYF. The chain links TRBV28 to TRBJ2-7; no clear D gene. CDR3 size: 14 residues. The ends were cut back, 3 bases at V and 2 bases at J, with 11 bases in the middle. Looked up from germline, CDR1 is MDHEN and CDR2 is SYDVKM.

The V and J genes are TRBV18 and TRBJ2-7; 9 nucleotides match TRBD1. CDR1 KGHSH and CDR2 LQKENI come from the germline V gene. The junction had 8 bases not matched to a gene; V was cut back by 5 bases and J by 3 bases. This CDR3 has 15 residues. The CDR3 DNA reads TGTGCCAGCTCAACCTCCGGGACAGGGTTCTACGAGCAGTACTTC. As protein: CASSTSGTGFYEQYF. The full variable domain, with the rest looked up from reference TRBV18 and TRBJ2-7, is NAGVMQNPRHLVRRRGQEARLRCSPMKGHSHVYWYRQLPEEGLKFMVYLQKENIIDESGMPKERFSAEFPKEGPSILRIQQVVRGDSAAYFCASSTSGTGFYEQYFGPGTRLTVT.

This clone was found a few times. The V and J genes are TRBV5-1 and TRBJ1-1, with D possibly matching TRBD1 (5 bases). Trimming took 0 bases from V and 9 from J, leaving 9 bases between them. The CDR3 length is 12 residues. Germline V gene lookup returns CDR1 SGHRS and CDR2 YFSETQ. The chain's CDR3 is CASSLEAGQAFF. DNA for the CDR3: TGCGCCAGCAGCTTGGAGGCGGGGCAAGCTTTCTTT.

J is TRBJ2-4 and V is TRBV5-1, with D possibly TRBD2 on 5 matching bases. CDR1 SGHRS and CDR2 YFSETQ come from the germline V gene. V dropped 1 base and J dropped 1 base, with 12 bases sitting between them. The CDR3 is made up of 16 amino acids. CDR3 sequence: CASSLNQASAKNIQYF. For the CDR3, the DNA is TGCGCCAGCAGCTTGAACCAGGCTAGCGCCAAAAACATTCAGTACTTC.

V and J are TRBV19 and TRBJ2-1, with TRBD2 identical over 9 bases. V dropped 5 bases and J dropped 7; count of bases not matched to a gene: 6. The CDR3 has 14 residues. Germline V gene lookup returns CDR1 LNHDA and CDR2 SQIVND (reference sequence). The CDR3 DNA reads TGTGCCAGTAGTCCCGGACTAGCGTGGAATGAGCAGTTCTTC. It specifies CASSPGLAWNEQFF.

This rearrangement joins TRBV3-1 (or the pseudogene TRBV3-2) to TRBJ2-1; weak D call: TRBD2 (5 bases). Germline CDR1 is LGHDT and CDR2 is YNNKEL (reference sequence). V was shortened by 1 base and J by 10 bases, with 17 bases between the two germline ends. The CDR3 totals 15 residues. CDR3 amino acids: CASSQGLAGSGEQFF. CDR3 nucleotides: TGTGCCAGCAGCCAAGGACTGGCGGGCTCTGGGGAGCAGTTCTTC.

The chain combines TRBV7-2 with TRBJ2-1; D is perhaps TRBD2 (6 bases). V lost 1 base to trimming and J lost 10 bases, with 20 bases between them. Germline V gene data show CDR1 as SGHTA and CDR2 as FQGNSA. The CDR3 loop spans 16 amino acids. The CDR3 spells CASSLGLQGGGFEQFF. CDR3 nucleotide sequence: TGTGCCAGCAGCTTAGGTCTTCAGGGAGGAGGCTTCGAGCAGTTCTTC.

This sequence joins TRBV11-2 and TRBJ1-1, with TRBD1 as a possible D gene (5 bases). This CDR3 has 15 residues. The germline V gene encodes CDR1 SGHAT and CDR2 FQNNGV. Trimming took off 3 bases at V and 4 bases at J, with 15 bases between the two ends. The CDR3 nucleotides are TGTGCCAGCAGCTTCCAGGGAAGGGGTAGCACTGAAGCTTTCTTT. This encodes CASSFQGRGSTEAFF.

This clone was observed a single time. The chain carries TRBV12-5 and TRBJ2-7; perhaps TRBD2 as D (6 bases). CDR1 and CDR2 from the germline V gene are LGHNT and FRNRAP. V was cut by 2 bases and J by 2 bases, with 16 bases left in between. The CDR3 is made up of 16 amino acids. CDR3 in amino acids: CASGLLVADITYEQYF. DNA for the CDR3: TGTGCTAGTGGTTTGCTTGTAGCGGACATTACCTACGAGCAGTACTTC.

This rearrangement joins TRBV9 to TRBJ1-1; D might be TRBD1 (6 bases). Germline V lookup: CDR1 SGDLS, CDR2 YYNGEE. Deletions cut 5 bases from V and 6 bases from J, with 23 bases between. CDR3 length equals 16 residues. The CDR3 coding sequence is TGTGCCAGCAGTCGGGGGGCGCTGGAAGTTGGGGCTGAAGCTTTCTTT. This encodes CASSRGALEVGAEAFF.

The V and J genes are TRBV30 and TRBJ2-7, with D possibly TRBD1 on 5 matching bases. The length of the CDR3 is 15 residues. V was cut by 6 bases and J by 0 bases, with 18 bases left in between. Germline V gene data show CDR1 as GTSNPN and CDR2 as SVGIG (reference sequence). The CDR3 sequence: CACVNLQVSSYEQYF. In DNA, the CDR3 is TGTGCCTGCGTAAACTTACAGGTTAGCTCCTACGAGCAGTACTTC. The full variable domain, completed using reference TRBV30 and TRBJ2-7, is SQTIHQWPATLVQPVGSPLSLECTVEGTSNPNLYWYRQAAGRGLQLLFYSVGIGQISSEVPQNLSASRPQDRQFILSSKKLLLSDSGFYLCACVNLQVSSYEQYFGPGTRLTVT.

The chain recombines TRBV6-5 with TRBJ2-5; perhaps TRBD2 as D (5 bases). The CDR3 sequence is 13 residues long. The germline CDR1 and CDR2 sequences are MNHEY and SVGAGI. V was pared by 6 bases and J by 9 bases, with 17 bases between. The CDR3, as DNA: TGTGCCAGCAGCCCAATGGGGAGAGGCTCCCAGTACTTC. Its translation is CASSPMGRGSQYF.

The chain links TRBV27 to TRBJ2-1, with TRBD2 matching 11 bases. Per germline, CDR1 MNHEY and CDR2 SMNVEV (reference sequence). The CDR3 runs 15 residues. The V segment lost 5 bases and the J segment 6 bases; nucleotides outside the gene matches: 6. As DNA, the CDR3 is TGTGCCAGCAGTGAACTAGCGGGAGTTCGCAATGAGCAGTTCTTC. Amino acids: CASSELAGVRNEQFF.

The V call is TRBV11-2, the J call TRBJ1-1; maybe TRBD1 (5 bases). The germline gives CDR1 SGHAT, CDR2 FQNNGV. Deletions cut 2 bases from V and 4 bases from J, with 17 bases between. CDR3 size: 16 residues. In DNA form, the CDR3 reads TGTGCCAGCAGCTTAAACCCAGGGTGGAGAGGCACTGAAGCTTTCTTT. Encoded protein: CASSLNPGWRGTEAFF.